The 3 T cell receptor beta chains reported below all come from one sample, sequenced in a study of beta chain features in type 1 diabetes (dated by TCRdb to the late 2010s). Library preparation used the immunoSEQ multiplex PCR assay. All of the isolated RNA was reverse transcribed with the High Capacity cDNA Reverse Transcription Kit, so expressed TCRB transcripts were sequenced. TCRdb retrieved this table from immuneACCESS and kept in-frame rearrangements only. Not all clones are present; in checked studies, unresolved V genes account for under half, and no reason is known for the remainder. This sample gives about 360,000 clones in total; 10% to 15% of them show up just once. Together, the top ten hold approximately 0.015% of the sample. The sample was naive CD4+ T cells from blood. The sample's cell subset or site label, decoded: true naive CD4+ T cells. The receptors here all came from a man in his late teens or twenties in good health.

This clone was found a few times. V is TRBV5-4 and J is TRBJ2-3, with 7 bases identical to TRBD1. The CDR3 length is 14 residues. V gave up 4 bases and J gave up 7 bases; unmatched junction bases: 9. The germline V gene has CDR1 SGHNT and CDR2 YYREEE (reference sequence). The CDR3 here is CASSPADRTNTQYF. The CDR3 nucleotides are TGTGCCAGCAGCCCCGCGGACAGGACAAATACGCAGTATTTT.

This clone appeared a few times. V gene TRBV27 combines with J gene TRBJ2-5; TRBD2 matches 9 bases. This CDR3 has 16 amino acids. Germline values: CDR1 MNHEY, CDR2 SMNVEV (reference sequence). The V gene end was trimmed by 9 bases and the J gene end by 6 bases; junction bases not matched to a gene: 17. This CDR3 is CARPTTAGGPSKTQYF. Here the CDR3 DNA reads TGTGCCAGACCTACTACGGCGGGGGGGCCGTCAAAGACCCAGTACTTC.

This clone was seen only a few times. V and J are TRBV30 and TRBJ1-6, with D possibly TRBD1 on 5 matching bases. Germline CDR1 reads GTSNPN; CDR2 reads SVGIG (reference sequence). V was shortened by 3 bases and J by 4 bases, with 13 bases between the two germline ends. This CDR3 is built from 15 residues. The CDR3 sequence is CAWSPPGVYNSPLHF. In nucleotides, the CDR3 is TGTGCCTGGAGCCCGCCGGGGGTATATAATTCACCCCTCCACTTT.